A single sample is the source of the 24 T cell receptor beta chains below, sequenced in a study of cytomegalovirus exposure and HLA in healthy donors. The PCR made use of 60 Vbeta and 13 Jbeta primers. Libraries were prepared by immunoSEQ multiplex PCR; TCRdb keeps only in-frame clonotypes and omits some of them. The data contain 120,000 or so clones, 72% of them singletons. Sequenced sample: PBMCs. The receptor source for this set is a man aged 30 to 45 in good health and CMV-seronegative.

The CDR3 is CASRIDRGNSPLHF. CDR3 in DNA: TGTGCCAGCAGGATAGACAGGGGAAATTCACCCCTCCACTTT. This rearrangement joins TRBV2 to TRBJ1-6; 8 nucleotides agree with TRBD1. With V trimmed by 6 bases and J by 7 bases, 5 bases remained unmatched. The CDR3 is 14 residues long. CDR1 is SNHLY and CDR2 is FYNNEI in the germline V gene.

CDR3 sequence: CSSGRDYGYTF. The CDR3 DNA reads TGCAGTTCAGGGCGTGACTATGGCTACACCTTC. The gene calls are TRBV20-1 and TRBJ1-2; TRBD1 is a possible D gene (5 bases). Trimming removed 8 bases from V and 3 bases from J, with 10 bases in between. Germline V CDR1 and CDR2: DFQATT, SNEGSKA (reference sequence). The length of the CDR3 is 11 residues.

The chain joins TRBV27 to TRBJ1-5; D is unresolved. This CDR3 comprises 13 residues. Germline CDR1 and CDR2: MNHEY and SMNVEV (reference sequence). Trimming took 6 bases from V and 2 from J, leaving 8 bases between them. This CDR3 reads CASSYGGNQPQHF. The CDR3 bases are TGTGCCAGCAGCTACGGGGGCAATCAGCCCCAGCATTTT.

The chain couples TRBV2 to TRBJ2-5, with 10 bases matching TRBD2. TRBJ2-7 explains the end of the DNA better; the J call may be wrong. Germline V gene data show CDR1 as SNHLY and CDR2 as FYNNEI. The CDR3 length is 14 residues. The CDR3: CASKEGLASHEQYF. DNA for the CDR3: TGTGCCAGCAAAGAGGGACTAGCGAGCCACGAGCAGTACTTC.

The chain is built from TRBV7-3 and TRBJ2-5; TRBD2 aligns across 9 bases. V shed 5 bases and J 4 bases; nucleotides not matched to a gene: 8. CDR3 length: 15 residues. CDR1 is SGHTA, CDR2 FQGTGA, per germline. The chain's CDR3 is CASSDLGGGAETQYF. Written as DNA, the CDR3 is TGTGCCAGCAGCGACTTGGGCGGGGGGGCAGAGACCCAGTACTTC.

This sequence joins TRBV6-5 and TRBJ2-7; D might be TRBD1 (5 bases). The germline V and J ends were trimmed by 0 bases and 3 bases, with 12 bases remaining between them. Germline CDR1 reads MNHEY; CDR2 reads SVGAGI. The CDR3 has 15 amino acids. CDR3 nucleotide sequence: TGTGCCAGCAGTTACTCTACTCAGGGAATCTACGAGCAGTACTTC. This translates into CASSYSTQGIYEQYF.

J is TRBJ1-1 and V is TRBV5-6; 7 bases are shared with TRBD1. Per germline, CDR1 SGHDT and CDR2 YYEEEE. This CDR3 spans 17 amino acids. V lost 4 bases and J lost 1; bases outside the gene matches: 13. CDR3 region: CASSPPNRDRENTEAFF. The CDR3 DNA sequence: TGTGCCAGCAGCCCCCCGAATCGGGACAGAGAGAACACTGAAGCTTTCTTT.

This clone appeared once. The chain uses TRBV28 and TRBJ2-7, with D possibly TRBD1 on 5 matching bases. The CDR3 consists of 17 residues. Germline V gene lookup returns CDR1 MDHEN and CDR2 SYDVKM. Trimming stripped 5 bases from V and 2 bases from J, with 22 bases between. Here the CDR3 DNA reads TGTGCCAGCAGTCTCCCAGGAGAGACAGCGTACACCTACGAGCAGTACTTC. As protein: CASSLPGETAYTYEQYF.

The chain links TRBV15 to TRBJ1-2; 8 bases are a match to TRBD1. The CDR3 has 15 residues. The germline gives CDR1 LNHNV, CDR2 YYDKDF (reference sequence). Trimming at V came to 0 bases and at J to 4 bases, leaving 4 bases not matched to a gene. CDR3 sequence reads: CATSRDTGGGYGYTF. The CDR3 DNA sequence: TGTGCCACCAGCAGAGATACAGGGGGTGGCTATGGCTACACCTTC.

V usage is TRBV6-6 and J usage is TRBJ1-5; D call uncertain. Deletions cut 4 bases from V and 5 bases from J, with 9 bases between. The germline V gene encodes CDR1 MNHNY and CDR2 SVGAGI (reference sequence). This CDR3 has 13 amino acids. CDR3 nucleotides: TGTGCCAGCAGTTTAACCTCAGATCAGCCCCAGCATTTT. It translates to CASSLTSDQPQHF.

This sequence joins TRBV18 and TRBJ2-7; the match to TRBD1 covers 9 bases. The germline CDR1 and CDR2 sequences are KGHSH and LQKENI. The CDR3 is 15 amino acids. J gave up 0 bases and V 4 bases, and 4 bases lay outside the gene matches. The CDR3 DNA reads TGTGCCAGCTCACTCGGACAGGGGACCTCCTACGAGCAGTACTTC. Its translation: CASSLGQGTSYEQYF.

The chain joins TRBV6-5 to TRBJ1-2; 7 positions match TRBD1. The CDR3 consists of 14 residues. With 2 bases clipped from V and 3 bases from J, the junction kept 3 bases outside the gene matches. Germline lookup yields CDR1 MNHEY and CDR2 SVGAGI. The DNA for the CDR3 is TGTGCCAGCAGTTACGATCAGGGGGACTATGGCTACACCTTC. It encodes CASSYDQGDYGYTF.

The CDR3 spells CASVGGTGLYEQYF. CDR3 DNA sequence: TGTGCCAGCGTGGGCGGGACAGGGTTATACGAGCAGTACTTC. The genes are TRBV7-8 and TRBJ2-7, with 9 bases that match TRBD1. Germline trimming cut 8 bases from V and 4 bases from J; bases unmatched to any gene: 9. This CDR3 spans 14 amino acids. Germline loops: CDR1 SGHVS, CDR2 FQNEAQ.

The CDR3 DNA sequence: TGTGCCAGCAGTTGGACAGAGAACACTGAAGCTTTCTTT. Protein: CASSWTENTEAFF. The rearrangement links TRBV6-5 to TRBJ1-1, with D tentatively TRBD1 (6 bases). This CDR3 spans 13 amino acids. Germline V gene sequence: CDR1 MNHEY, CDR2 SVGAGI. Trimming removed 4 bases at V and 1 base at J, with 7 bases between.

This clone has a handful of counts. This chain uses TRBV28 with TRBJ1-1; 7 nucleotides align to TRBD1. This CDR3 is built from 16 residues. The germline CDR1 and CDR2 sequences are MDHEN and SYDVKM. J gave up 1 base and V 3 bases, and 8 bases lay outside the gene matches. The CDR3 loop is CASSLGQTFKNTEAFF. The CDR3 nucleotides are TGTGCCAGCAGTTTGGGACAGACTTTTAAGAACACTGAAGCTTTCTTT.

The rearrangement joins TRBV30 to TRBJ1-1, with 8 bases aligning to TRBD1. Germline assignment: CDR1 GTSNPN and CDR2 SVGIG (reference sequence). The trim removed 4 bases at V and 5 bases at J, leaving 12 bases unmatched. The CDR3 extends over 15 amino acids. The CDR3 protein is CAWTQGAWFGTEAFF. The CDR3 DNA reads TGTGCCTGGACCCAGGGGGCTTGGTTTGGGACTGAAGCTTTCTTT.

The V gene is TRBV30, the J gene TRBJ1-1; D gene uncertain. The CDR3 loop spans 13 amino acids. CDR1 and CDR2 from the germline V gene are GTSNPN and SVGIG (reference sequence). Trimming stripped 1 base from V and 1 base from J, with 7 bases between. The CDR3 DNA reads as TGTGCCTGGAGTGCCCTGCGGAACACTGAAGCTTTCTTT. Its protein is CAWSALRNTEAFF.

V is TRBV11-2 and J is TRBJ1-2; perhaps TRBD1 as D (5 bases). This CDR3 spans 13 amino acids. Germline V gene sequence: CDR1 SGHAT, CDR2 FQNNGV. V shed 1 base and J shed 3 bases, with 6 bases lying between them. The CDR3, as DNA: TGTGCCAGCAGCTTAGCGGGGGACTATGGCTACACCTTC. Encoded protein: CASSLAGDYGYTF.

The J gene is TRBJ2-7, the V gene TRBV18; weak D call: TRBD1 (6 bases). Trimming stripped 2 bases from V and 3 bases from J, with 8 bases between. CDR3 length: 13 residues. The V gene's germline CDR1 is KGHSH and CDR2 LQKENI. CDR3 coding DNA: TGTGCCAGCTCACCAGGGACACGCTACGAGCAGTACTTC. This gives the protein CASSPGTRYEQYF.

This clone was seen a handful of times. The rearrangement joins TRBV7-3 to TRBJ1-5, with 9 bases matching TRBD1. CDR3 length equals 14 residues. V dropped 5 bases and J dropped 6; count of bases not matched to a gene: 5. In germline, CDR1 is SGHTA, CDR2 FQGTGA. The CDR3 DNA reads TGTGCCAGCAGCCGGACAGGGGTCGGTCAGCCCCAGCATTTT. Translated, it gives CASSRTGVGQPQHF.

CDR3 in DNA: TGTGCCAGCAGTATGACAGATTACGGGTTGGTCGAGCAGTACTTC. This sequence encodes CASSMTDYGLVEQYF. The chain couples TRBV2 to TRBJ2-5; a weak D match, TRBD1 (5 bases). TRBJ2-7 matches the DNA end more closely, so the J call is doubtful. From germline, CDR1 is SNHLY and CDR2 FYNNEI. There are 15 residues in the CDR3.

The chain couples TRBV11-2 to TRBJ2-3; TRBD2 agrees at 9 bases. The CDR3 consists of 19 residues. Germline values: CDR1 SGHAT, CDR2 FQNNGV. After removal of 0 bases from V and 1 base from J, the junction contained 11 bases not matched to a gene. The CDR3 nucleotides read TGTGCCAGCAGCTTAGAACCGCGGGGGGGCCTTCTGGGCACAGATACGCAGTATTTT. Residues: CASSLEPRGGLLGTDTQYF.

This clone showed up just once. The chain recombines TRBV15 with TRBJ1-1, with D maybe TRBD1 (5 bases). Trimming cost V 5 bases and J 6 bases, with 22 bases left between them. The germline V gene encodes CDR1 LNHNV and CDR2 YYDKDF (reference sequence). This CDR3 region has 16 residues. The DNA of the CDR3 is TGTGCCACCAGCGGGGGGGGTCTAGGGAAGCTCGCTGAAGCTTTCTTT. Translation gives CATSGGGLGKLAEAFF.

V is TRBV27 and J is TRBJ2-5; 10 bases line up with TRBD1. Judging by the DNA end, TRBJ2-7 fits better; the J call may be wrong. CDR3 size: 16 residues. The germline V gene encodes CDR1 MNHEY and CDR2 SMNVEV (reference sequence). The CDR3: CASNPFGQGVINEQYF. CDR3 DNA sequence: TGTGCCAGCAATCCCTTCGGACAGGGGGTGATCAACGAGCAGTACTTC.